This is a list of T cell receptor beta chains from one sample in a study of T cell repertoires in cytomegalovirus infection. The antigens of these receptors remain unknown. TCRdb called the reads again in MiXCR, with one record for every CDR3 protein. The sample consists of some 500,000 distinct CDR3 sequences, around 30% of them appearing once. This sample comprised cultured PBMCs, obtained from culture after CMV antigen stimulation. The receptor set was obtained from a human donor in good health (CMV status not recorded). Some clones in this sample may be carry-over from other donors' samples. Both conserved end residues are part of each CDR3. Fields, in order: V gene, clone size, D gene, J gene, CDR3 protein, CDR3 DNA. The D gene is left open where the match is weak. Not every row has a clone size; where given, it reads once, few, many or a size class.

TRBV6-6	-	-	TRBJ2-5	CASSSPAGPLQETQYF	TGTGCCAGCAGTTCTCCAGCGGGCCCATTACAAGAGACCCAGTACTTC
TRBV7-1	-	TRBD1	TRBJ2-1	CASSPDRDRAYNEQFF	TGTGCCAGCAGCCCAGACCGGGACAGAGCCTACAATGAGCAGTTCTTC
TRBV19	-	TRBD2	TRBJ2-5	CDSSAPAGTRETQYF	TGTGACAGTAGTGCCCCAGCCGGGACTAGGGAGACCCAGTACTTC
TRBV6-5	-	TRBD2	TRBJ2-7	CASSYSIAGGTYEQYF	TGTGCCAGCAGTTACTCGATTGCGGGAGGGACCTACGAGCAGTACTTC
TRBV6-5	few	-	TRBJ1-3	CASSYRDSGNTIYF	TGTGCCAGCAGTTACAGGGACTCTGGAAACACCATATATTTT
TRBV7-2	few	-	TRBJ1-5	CASSLGALAQHF	TGTGCCAGCAGCTTAGGGGCCCTCGCCCAGCATTTT
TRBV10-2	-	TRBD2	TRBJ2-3	CASSESMGTSGTDTQYF	TGCGCCAGCAGTGAGTCGATGGGGACTAGCGGCACAGATACGCAGTATTTT
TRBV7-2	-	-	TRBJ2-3	CASSFVQEPDTQYF	TGTGCCAGCAGCTTTGTACAGGAGCCAGATACGCAGTATTTT
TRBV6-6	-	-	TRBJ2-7	CASSYRAGAYEQYF	TGTGCCAGCAGTTACCGAGCAGGGGCCTACGAGCAGTACTTC
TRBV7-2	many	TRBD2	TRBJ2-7	CASSLETSGSMAYEQYF	TGTGCCAGCAGCTTAGAAACTAGCGGGAGTATGGCGTACGAGCAGTACTTC
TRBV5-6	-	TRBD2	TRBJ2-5	CASSPGGRGYQETQYF	TGTGCCAGCAGCCCGGGAGGCAGAGGGTACCAAGAGACCCAGTACTTC
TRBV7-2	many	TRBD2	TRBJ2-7	CASSLAPSGPIYEQYF	TGTGCCAGCAGCTTGGCCCCTAGCGGCCCTATCTACGAGCAGTACTTC
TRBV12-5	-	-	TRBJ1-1	CASGWGGETEAFF	TGTGCTAGTGGGTGGGGGGGGGAGACTGAAGCTTTCTTT
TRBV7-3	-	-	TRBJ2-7	CASSLGAGYEQYF	TGTGCCAGCAGCCTAGGGGCTGGCTACGAGCAGTACTTC
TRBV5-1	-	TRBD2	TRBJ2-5	CASSLGGVIAGASQETQYF	TGCGCCAGCAGCTTGGGCGGGGTGATAGCGGGAGCGTCTCAAGAGACCCAGTACTTC
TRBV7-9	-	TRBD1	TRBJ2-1	CASSITPGQGRGEQFF	TGTGCCAGCAGCATCACTCCGGGACAGGGGCGAGGGGAGCAGTTCTTC
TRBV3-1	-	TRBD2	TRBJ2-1	CASRGGLAGGRNEQFF	TGTGCCAGCAGGGGGGGCTTGGCGGGAGGGAGGAATGAGCAGTTCTTC
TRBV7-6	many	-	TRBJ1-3	CASTPQGNSGNTIYF	TGTGCCAGCACCCCCCAAGGGAACTCTGGAAACACCATATATTTT
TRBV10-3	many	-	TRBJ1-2	CAIMARYGYTF	TGTGCCATCATGGCTCGTTATGGCTACACCTTC
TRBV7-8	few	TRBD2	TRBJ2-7	CASSLRRNASGIIYEQYF	TGTGCCAGCAGCTTGAGAAGGAACGCTAGCGGGATTATCTACGAGCAGTACTTC
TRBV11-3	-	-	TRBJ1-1	CASSLAWRNTEAFF	TGTGCCAGCAGCTTAGCGTGGAGGAACACTGAAGCTTTCTTT
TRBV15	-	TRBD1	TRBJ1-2	CATSRGQGANYGYTF	TGTGCCACCAGCAGAGGACAGGGAGCTAACTATGGCTACACCTTC
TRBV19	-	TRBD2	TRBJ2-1	CASSIRPISGRRVNEQFF	TGTGCCAGTAGTATCCGACCGATTAGCGGGAGGAGGGTCAATGAGCAGTTCTTC
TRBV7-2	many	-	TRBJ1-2	CASSFLLTNYGYTF	TGTGCCAGCAGCTTCTTACTGACGAACTATGGCTACACCTTC
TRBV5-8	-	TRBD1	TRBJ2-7	CASSRDREGDYEQYF	TGTGCCAGCAGCCGGGACAGGGAGGGTGACTACGAGCAGTACTTC
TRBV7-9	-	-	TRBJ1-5	CASSRTDHSNQPQHF	TGTGCCAGCAGCCGGACAGATCATAGCAATCAGCCCCAGCATTTT
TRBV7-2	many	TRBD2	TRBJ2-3	CASSLQGAGGSDTQYF	TGTGCCAGCAGCCTACAAGGCGCGGGAGGATCAGATACGCAGTATTTT
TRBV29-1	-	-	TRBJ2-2	CSVATVNTGELFF	TGCAGCGTGGCTACTGTGAACACCGGGGAGCTGTTTTTT
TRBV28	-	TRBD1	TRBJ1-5	CASSFRTGGNQPQHF	TGTGCCAGCAGCTTTCGGACAGGGGGGAATCAGCCCCAGCATTTT